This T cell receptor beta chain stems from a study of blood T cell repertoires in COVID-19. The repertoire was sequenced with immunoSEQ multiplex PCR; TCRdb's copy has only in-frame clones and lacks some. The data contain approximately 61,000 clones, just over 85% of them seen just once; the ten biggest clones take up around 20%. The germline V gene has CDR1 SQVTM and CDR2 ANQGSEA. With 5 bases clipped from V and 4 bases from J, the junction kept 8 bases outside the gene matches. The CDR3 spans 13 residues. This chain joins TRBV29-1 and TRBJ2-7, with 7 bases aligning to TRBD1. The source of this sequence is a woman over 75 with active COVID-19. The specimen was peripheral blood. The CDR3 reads CSVRDSSLYEQYF. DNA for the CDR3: TGCAGCGTTCGGGACAGCAGCTTATACGAGCAGTACTTC.